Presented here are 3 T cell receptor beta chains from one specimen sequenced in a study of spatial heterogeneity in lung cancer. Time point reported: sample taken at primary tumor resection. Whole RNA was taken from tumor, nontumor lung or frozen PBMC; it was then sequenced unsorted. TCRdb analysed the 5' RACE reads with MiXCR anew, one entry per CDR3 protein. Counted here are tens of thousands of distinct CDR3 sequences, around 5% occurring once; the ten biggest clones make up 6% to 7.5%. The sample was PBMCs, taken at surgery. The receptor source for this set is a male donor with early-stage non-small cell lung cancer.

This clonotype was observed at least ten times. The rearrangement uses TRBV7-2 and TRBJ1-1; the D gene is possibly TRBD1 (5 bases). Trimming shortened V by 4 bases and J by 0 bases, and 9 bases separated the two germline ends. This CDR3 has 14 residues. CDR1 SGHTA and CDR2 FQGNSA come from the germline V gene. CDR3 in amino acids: CASSWGGVNTEAFF. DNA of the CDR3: TGTGCCAGCAGCTGGGGAGGGGTGAACACTGAAGCTTTCTTT.

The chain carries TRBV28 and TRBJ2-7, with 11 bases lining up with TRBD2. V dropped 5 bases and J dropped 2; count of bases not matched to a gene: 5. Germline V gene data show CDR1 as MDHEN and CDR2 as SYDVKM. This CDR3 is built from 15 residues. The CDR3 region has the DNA TGTGCCAGCAGTCAACTAGCGGGAGTCCCCTACGAGCAGTACTTC. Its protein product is CASSQLAGVPYEQYF. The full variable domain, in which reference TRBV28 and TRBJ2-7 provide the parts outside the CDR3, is DVKVTQSSRYLVKRTGEKVFLECVQDMDHENMFWYRQDPGLGLRLIYFSYDVKMKEKGDIPEGYSVSREKKERFSLILESASTNQTSMYLCASSQLAGVPYEQYFGPGTRLTVT.

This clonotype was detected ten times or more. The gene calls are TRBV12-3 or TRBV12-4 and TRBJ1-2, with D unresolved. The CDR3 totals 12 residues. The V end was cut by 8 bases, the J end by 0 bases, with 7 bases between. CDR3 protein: CASARPNYGYTF. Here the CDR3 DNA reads TGTGCCAGCGCTCGACCTAACTATGGCTACACCTTC.